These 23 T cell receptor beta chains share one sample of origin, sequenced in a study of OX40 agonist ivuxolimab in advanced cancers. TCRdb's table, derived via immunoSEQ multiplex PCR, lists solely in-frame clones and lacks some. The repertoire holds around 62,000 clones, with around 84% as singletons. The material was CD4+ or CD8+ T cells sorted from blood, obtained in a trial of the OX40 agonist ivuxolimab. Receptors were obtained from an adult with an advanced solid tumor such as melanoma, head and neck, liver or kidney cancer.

CDR3 DNA sequence: TGTGCCAGCACCTCCTTCCGGGCGAACACTGAAGCTTTCTTT. Protein: CASTSFRANTEAFF. V is TRBV6-5 and J is TRBJ1-1, with no clear D. Germline V lookup: CDR1 MNHEY, CDR2 SVGAGI. The CDR3 is 14 amino acids. Trimming removed 7 bases from V and 1 base from J, with 13 bases in between.

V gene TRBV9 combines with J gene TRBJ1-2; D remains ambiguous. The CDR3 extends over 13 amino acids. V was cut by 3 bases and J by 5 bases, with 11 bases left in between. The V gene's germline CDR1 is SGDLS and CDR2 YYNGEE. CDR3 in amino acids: CASSAPPLYGYTF. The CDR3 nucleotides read TGTGCCAGCAGCGCCCCCCCCCTTTATGGCTACACCTTC.

The CDR3 nucleotides read TGTGCCAGCAGCTTAGATCTGGGGTTGTGGACCCAGTACTTC. This codes for CASSLDLGLWTQYF. The chain links TRBV7-2 to TRBJ2-5; D is undetermined. V was trimmed by 1 base and J by 7 bases, leaving 13 bases between them. The CDR3 has 14 residues. Germline V gene lookup returns CDR1 SGHTA and CDR2 FQGNSA.

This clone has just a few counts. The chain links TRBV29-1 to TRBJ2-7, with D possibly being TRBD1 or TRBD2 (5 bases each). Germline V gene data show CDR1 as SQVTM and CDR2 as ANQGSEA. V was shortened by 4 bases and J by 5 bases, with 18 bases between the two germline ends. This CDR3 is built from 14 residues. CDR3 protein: CSVAQGAPIDEQYF. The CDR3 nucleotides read TGCAGCGTTGCCCAGGGAGCTCCTATCGACGAGCAGTACTTC.

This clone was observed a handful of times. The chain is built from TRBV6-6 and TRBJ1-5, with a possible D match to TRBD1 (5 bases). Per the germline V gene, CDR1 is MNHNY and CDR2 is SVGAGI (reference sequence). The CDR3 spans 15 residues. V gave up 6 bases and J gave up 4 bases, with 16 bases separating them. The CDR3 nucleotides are TGTGCCAGCAGCGTCCTCGGGACGGAGAATCAGCCCCAGCATTTT. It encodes CASSVLGTENQPQHF.

The CDR3 sequence is CASSSRLSSDEQYF. DNA of the CDR3: TGTGCCAGCAGCTCTCGACTAAGCAGTGACGAGCAGTACTTC. The J gene is TRBJ2-7, the V gene TRBV7-8; maybe TRBD2 (5 bases). V dropped 4 bases and J dropped 5 bases, with 15 bases sitting between them. This CDR3 has 14 amino acids. Germline V gene sequence: CDR1 SGHVS, CDR2 FQNEAQ. The entire variable domain, with the rest obtained from reference TRBV7-8 and TRBJ2-7, is as follows: GAGVSQSPRYKVAKRGQDVALRCDPISGHVSLFWYQQALGQGPEFLTYFQNEAQLDKSGLPSDRFFAERPEGSVSTLKIQRTQQEDSAVYLCASSSRLSSDEQYFGPGTRLTVT.

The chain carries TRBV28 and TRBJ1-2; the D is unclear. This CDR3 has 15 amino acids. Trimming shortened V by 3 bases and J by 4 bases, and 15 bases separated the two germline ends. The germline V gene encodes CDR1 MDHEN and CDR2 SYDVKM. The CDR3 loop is CASSFGHSMGYGYTF. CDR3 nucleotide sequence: TGTGCCAGCAGTTTCGGGCACTCGATGGGCTATGGCTACACCTTC.

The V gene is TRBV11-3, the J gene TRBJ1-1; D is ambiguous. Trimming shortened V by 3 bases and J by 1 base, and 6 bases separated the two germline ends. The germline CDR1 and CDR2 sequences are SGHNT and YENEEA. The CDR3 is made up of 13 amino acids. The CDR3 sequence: CASSFAGNTEAFF. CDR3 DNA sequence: TGTGCCAGCAGCTTTGCCGGGAACACTGAAGCTTTCTTT. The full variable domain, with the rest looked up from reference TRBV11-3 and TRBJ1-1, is EAGVVQSPRYKIIEKKQPVAFWCNPISGHNTLYWYLQNLGQGPELLIRYENEEAVDDSQLPKDRFSAERLKGVDSTLKIQPAELGDSAVYLCASSFAGNTEAFFGQGTRLTVV.

CDR3: CASSSRYNGYTF. The CDR3 coding sequence is TGTGCCAGCAGTTCCCGATATAATGGCTACACCTTC. This sequence joins TRBV28 and TRBJ1-2; D uncertain. V was cut by 4 bases and J by 6 bases, with 9 bases left in between. The germline gives CDR1 MDHEN, CDR2 SYDVKM. The CDR3 runs to 12 residues.

The CDR3 DNA is TGTGCCAGCAGCTCCTACTCGCAGGGGGAGACCCAGTACTTC. This encodes CASSSYSQGETQYF. This chain uses TRBV5-4 with TRBJ2-5; D possibly corresponds to TRBD1 (6 bases). Germline assignment: CDR1 SGHNT and CDR2 YYREEE (reference sequence). The CDR3 sequence is 14 residues long. With 3 bases removed from V and 5 bases from J, the gap between germline ends came to 14 bases.

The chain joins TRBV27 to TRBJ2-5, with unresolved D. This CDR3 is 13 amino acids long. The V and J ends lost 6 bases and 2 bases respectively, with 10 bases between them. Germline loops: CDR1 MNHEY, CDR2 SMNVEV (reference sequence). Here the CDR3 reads CASSPRPQETQYF. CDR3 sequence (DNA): TGTGCCAGCAGCCCAAGACCTCAAGAGACCCAGTACTTC.

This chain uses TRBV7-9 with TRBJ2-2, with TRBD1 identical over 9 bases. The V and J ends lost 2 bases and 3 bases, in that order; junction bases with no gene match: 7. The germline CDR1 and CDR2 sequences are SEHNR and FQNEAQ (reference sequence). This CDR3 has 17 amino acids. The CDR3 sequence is CASSLKTGGAYTGELFF. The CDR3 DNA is TGTGCCAGCAGCTTAAAAACAGGGGGCGCTTACACCGGGGAGCTGTTTTTT.

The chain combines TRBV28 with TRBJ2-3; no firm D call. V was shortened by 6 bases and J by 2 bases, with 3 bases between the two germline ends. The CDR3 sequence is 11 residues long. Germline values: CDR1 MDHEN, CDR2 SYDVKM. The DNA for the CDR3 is TGTGCCAGCAGGGACACAGATACGCAGTATTTT. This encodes CASRDTDTQYF.

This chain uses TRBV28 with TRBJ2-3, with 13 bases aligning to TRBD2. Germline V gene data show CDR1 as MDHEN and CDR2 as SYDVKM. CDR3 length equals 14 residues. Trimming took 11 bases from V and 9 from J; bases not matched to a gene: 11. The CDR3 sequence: CAVGLAGVRNTQYF. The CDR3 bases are TGTGCCGTAGGACTAGCGGGAGTGAGGAACACGCAGTATTTT.

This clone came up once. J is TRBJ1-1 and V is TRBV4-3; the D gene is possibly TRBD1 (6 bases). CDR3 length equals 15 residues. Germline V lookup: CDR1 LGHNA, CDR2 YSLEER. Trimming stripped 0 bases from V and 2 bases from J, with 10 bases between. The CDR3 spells CASSQDLQGNTEAFF. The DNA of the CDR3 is TGCGCCAGCAGCCAAGATTTACAGGGCAACACTGAAGCTTTCTTT.

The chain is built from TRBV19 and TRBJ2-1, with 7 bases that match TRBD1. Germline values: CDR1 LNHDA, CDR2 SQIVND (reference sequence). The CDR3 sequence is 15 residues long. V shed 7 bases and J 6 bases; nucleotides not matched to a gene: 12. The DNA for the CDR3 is TGTGCCAGTATTCAAAGAGGGGGCGCCGTCAATGAGCAGTTCTTC. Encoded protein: CASIQRGGAVNEQFF.

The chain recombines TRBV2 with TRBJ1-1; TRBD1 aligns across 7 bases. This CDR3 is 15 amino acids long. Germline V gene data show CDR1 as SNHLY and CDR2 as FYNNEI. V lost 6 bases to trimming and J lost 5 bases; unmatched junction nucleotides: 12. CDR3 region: CASSVEGAVGTEAFF. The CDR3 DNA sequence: TGTGCCAGCAGCGTTGAGGGGGCAGTGGGTACTGAAGCTTTCTTT. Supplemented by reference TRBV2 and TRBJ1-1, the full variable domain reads EPEVTQTPSHQVTQMGQEVILRCVPISNHLYFYWYRQILGQKVEFLVSFYNNEISEKSEIFDDQFSVERPDGSNFTLKIRSTKLEDSAMYFCASSVEGAVGTEAFFGQGTRLTVV.

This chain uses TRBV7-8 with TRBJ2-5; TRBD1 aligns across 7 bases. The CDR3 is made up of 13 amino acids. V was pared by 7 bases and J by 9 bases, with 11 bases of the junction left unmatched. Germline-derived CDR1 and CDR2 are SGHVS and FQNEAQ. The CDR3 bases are TGTGCCAGCAACCCGCAAGAGCAGGGGGCCCAGTACTTC. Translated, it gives CASNPQEQGAQYF. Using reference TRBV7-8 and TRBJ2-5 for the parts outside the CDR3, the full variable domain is GAGVSQSPRYKVAKRGQDVALRCDPISGHVSLFWYQQALGQGPEFLTYFQNEAQLDKSGLPSDRFFAERPEGSVSTLKIQRTQQEDSAVYLCASNPQEQGAQYFGPGTRLLVL.

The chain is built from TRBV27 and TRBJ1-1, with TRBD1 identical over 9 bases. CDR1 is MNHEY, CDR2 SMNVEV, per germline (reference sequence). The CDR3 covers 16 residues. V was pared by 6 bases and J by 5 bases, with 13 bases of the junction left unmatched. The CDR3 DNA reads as TGTGCCAGCAGGACCGGGACAGGGAGTAGTGGGACTGAAGCTTTCTTT. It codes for CASRTGTGSSGTEAFF.

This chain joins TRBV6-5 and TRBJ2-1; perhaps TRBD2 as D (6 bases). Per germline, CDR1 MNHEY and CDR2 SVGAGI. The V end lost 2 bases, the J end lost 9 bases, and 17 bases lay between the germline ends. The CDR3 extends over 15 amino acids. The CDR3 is CASSYLLAEQGEQFF. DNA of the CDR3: TGTGCCAGCAGTTACCTGTTAGCGGAGCAGGGTGAGCAGTTCTTC.

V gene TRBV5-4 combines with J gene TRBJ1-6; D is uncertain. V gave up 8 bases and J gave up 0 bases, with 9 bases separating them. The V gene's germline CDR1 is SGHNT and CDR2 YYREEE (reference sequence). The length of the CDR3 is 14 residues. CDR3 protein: CASKPSSYNSPLHF. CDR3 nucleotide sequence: TGTGCCAGTAAACCGAGCTCCTATAATTCACCCCTCCACTTT.

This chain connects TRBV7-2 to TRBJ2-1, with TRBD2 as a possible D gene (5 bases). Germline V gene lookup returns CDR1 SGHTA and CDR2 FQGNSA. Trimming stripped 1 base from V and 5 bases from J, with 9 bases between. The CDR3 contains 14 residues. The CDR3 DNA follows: TGTGCCAGCAGCTTAGTGGTGCGGGACAATGAGCAGTTCTTC. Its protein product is CASSLVVRDNEQFF.

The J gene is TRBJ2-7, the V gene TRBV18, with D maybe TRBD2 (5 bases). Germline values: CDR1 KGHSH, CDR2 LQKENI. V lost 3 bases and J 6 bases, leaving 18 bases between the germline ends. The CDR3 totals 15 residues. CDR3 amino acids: CASSPYSGPGSEQYF. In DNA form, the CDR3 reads TGTGCCAGCTCACCGTACAGCGGTCCCGGCTCCGAGCAGTACTTC.